These 9 T cell receptor beta chains share one sample of origin, sequenced in a study of shared clonotypes between healthy human individuals. This table comes from immunoSEQ multiplex PCR, and its TCRdb copy is limited to in-frame clones, with some not included. The table includes more than 900,000 clones, 70% to 80% detected once. Sequencing input: memory CD4+ T cells from PBMCs. Subset indicated: CD45RA-negative fraction. The receptors come from a man aged 18 to 30 in good health. Some clones in this sample may be carry-over from other donors' samples.

This sequence joins TRBV5-4 and TRBJ2-7; perhaps TRBD2 as D (6 bases). V lost 0 bases, J lost 0 bases, and 13 bases lay in between. Looked up from germline, CDR1 is SGHNT and CDR2 is YYREEE (reference sequence). The CDR3 has 16 residues. The CDR3 bases are TGTGCCAGCAGCTTGGGGGTAGCGGAAATCTCCTACGAGCAGTACTTC. Its protein is CASSLGVAEISYEQYF.

This sequence joins TRBV11-3 and TRBJ2-3; 9 bases are a match to TRBD2. The CDR3 spans 16 residues. The trim removed 5 bases at V and 0 bases at J, leaving 6 bases unmatched. Germline CDR1 reads SGHNT; CDR2 reads YENEEA. CDR3 DNA sequence: TGTGCCAGCAGCCCTCATACTAGCGGGAGCACAGATACGCAGTATTTT. Translating gives CASSPHTSGSTDTQYF. Full variable domain (outside the CDR3, taken from reference TRBV11-3 and TRBJ2-3): EAGVVQSPRYKIIEKKQPVAFWCNPISGHNTLYWYLQNLGQGPELLIRYENEEAVDDSQLPKDRFSAERLKGVDSTLKIQPAELGDSAVYLCASSPHTSGSTDTQYFGPGTRLTVL.

The chain uses TRBV7-9 and TRBJ2-5; 13 bases map to TRBD2. This CDR3 has 15 amino acids. J lost 5 bases, V lost 5 bases, and 5 bases had no gene match. The V gene's germline CDR1 is SEHNR and CDR2 FQNEAQ (reference sequence). The CDR3 reads CASSPGLAGRETQYF. CDR3 DNA sequence: TGTGCCAGCAGCCCGGGACTAGCGGGAAGGGAGACCCAGTACTTC. The variable domain in full, with the rest retrieved from reference TRBV7-9 and TRBJ2-5, is DTGVSQNPRHKITKRGQNVTFRCDPISEHNRLYWYRQTLGQGPEFLTYFQNEAQLEKSRLLSDRFSAERPKGSFSTLEIQRTEQGDSAMYLCASSPGLAGRETQYFGPGTRLLVL.

The rearrangement uses TRBV6-5 and TRBJ2-6; D unclear. The CDR3 extends over 14 amino acids. The germline CDR1 and CDR2 sequences are MNHEY and SVGAGI. V gave up 9 bases and J gave up 0 bases, with 9 bases separating them. CDR3 DNA: TGTGCCAGTGGAAGCCCCTCTGGGGCCAACGTCCTGACTTTC. Translating it yields CASGSPSGANVLTF.

DNA for the CDR3: TGTGCCAGCAATCCCACACAGGGCCACGAGCAGTACTTC. It encodes CASNPTQGHEQYF. The rearrangement joins TRBV6-6 to TRBJ2-7, with a weak D call TRBD1 (6 bases). CDR1 is MNHNY and CDR2 is SVGAGI in the germline V gene (reference sequence). The CDR3 length is 13 residues. With 7 bases removed from V and 5 bases from J, the gap between germline ends came to 15 bases.

V and J are TRBV12-5 and TRBJ2-1; D is possibly TRBD2 (5 bases). From germline, CDR1 is LGHNT and CDR2 FRNRAP. V lost 3 bases, J lost 12 bases, and 12 bases lay in between. CDR3 length equals 12 residues. CDR3: CASGFWRSRQFF. The CDR3 nucleotides are TGTGCTAGTGGTTTCTGGAGGAGTCGGCAGTTCTTC.

This chain connects TRBV10-3 to TRBJ2-7; D gene uncertain. This CDR3 contains 13 residues. Deletions cut 7 bases from V and 2 bases from J, with 12 bases between. In germline, CDR1 is ENHRY, CDR2 SYGVKD. In DNA form, the CDR3 reads TGTGCCATCATGTCGCACGGGCCCTACGAGCAGTACTTC. Protein sequence: CAIMSHGPYEQYF.

The chain joins TRBV5-6 to TRBJ1-5, with a possible D match to TRBD1 (5 bases). Trimming took 5 bases from V and 1 from J, leaving 13 bases between them. This CDR3 has 15 amino acids. Per germline, CDR1 SGHDT and CDR2 YYEEEE. The DNA for the CDR3 is TGTGCCAGCAGTTTTGGGGGAGACAGCAATCAGCCCCAGCATTTT. Protein: CASSFGGDSNQPQHF.

In the case of this clone: Other DNA sequences of this sample code for an identical CDR3. The gene calls are TRBV6-5 and TRBJ1-2; D gene ambiguous. The CDR3 extends over 13 amino acids. Germline CDR1 MNHEY, CDR2 SVGAGI. V was shortened by 5 bases and J by 2 bases, with 9 bases between the two germline ends. The CDR3 protein is CASSLDSNYGYTF. CDR3 coding DNA: TGTGCCAGCAGTCTCGACTCCAACTATGGCTACACCTTC.